The TCR beta chain under discussion was sequenced for a study of blood T cell repertoires in COVID-19. Study in general: Samples of COVID-19 (acute and convalescent) were obtained from the United States, Italy and Spain.

This table comes from immunoSEQ multiplex PCR, and its TCRdb copy is limited to in-frame clones, with some not included. The sample gives roughly 120,000 clones, 82% of which show up once; approximately 15% is in the top ten. The V and J ends lost 1 base and 5 bases respectively, with 14 bases between them. The CDR3 runs 15 residues. Looked up from germline, CDR1 is SGHVS and CDR2 is FNYEAQ. Specimen: peripheral blood. The chain uses TRBV7-6 and TRBJ2-5; D not certain. This TCR was recovered from a woman in her sixties with acute or convalescent COVID-19. CDR3 region: CASSLDESQRETQYF. In nucleotides, the CDR3 is TGTGCCAGCAGCTTAGACGAAAGCCAGAGGGAGACCCAGTACTTC.